This TCR beta chain is drawn from a study of T cell repertoires in cytomegalovirus infection. Across the study: CMV infection together with matching HLA type was indicated by public TCR beta signatures.

TCRdb re-called the reads through MiXCR, storing one row per CDR3 protein. The table lists approximately 910,000 distinct CDR3 sequences, roughly 30% of them singletons. Germline assignment: CDR1 ENHRY and CDR2 SYGVKD. Trimming cost V 2 bases and J 1 base, with 9 bases left between them. The length of the CDR3 is 14 residues. This clonotype was picked up one time. Its cognate antigen is unknown. This TCR derives from a human donor in good health (CMV status not recorded). Some clones in this sample may be carry-over from other donors' samples. The chain links TRBV10-3 to TRBJ2-7; unclear D gene. The sample here was cultured CD8+ T cells from PBMCs, taken from culture after CMV antigen stimulation. DNA for the CDR3: TGTGCCATCAGTGAGGGTGGCCCATCCTACGAGCAGTACGTC. As protein: CAISEGGPSYEQYV.